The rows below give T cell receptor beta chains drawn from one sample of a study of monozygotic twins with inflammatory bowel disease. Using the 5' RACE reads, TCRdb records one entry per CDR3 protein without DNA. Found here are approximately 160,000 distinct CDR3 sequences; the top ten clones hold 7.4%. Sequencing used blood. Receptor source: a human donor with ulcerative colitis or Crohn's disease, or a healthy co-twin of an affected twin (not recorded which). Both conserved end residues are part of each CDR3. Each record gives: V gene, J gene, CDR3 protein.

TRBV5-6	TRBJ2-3	CASTLMRNLGDTQYF
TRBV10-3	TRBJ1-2	CAIKAGNNYGYTF
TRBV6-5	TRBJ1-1	CASSLQGSNTEAFF
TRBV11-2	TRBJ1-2	CASSRTEMDRESFHGYTF
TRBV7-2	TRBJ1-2	CASSLEVVVRGYTF
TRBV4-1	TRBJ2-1	CASSLGEGSYNEQFF
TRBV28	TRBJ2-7	CASIPAGLPFPYF
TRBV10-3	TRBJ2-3	CAISESPRVGDTQYF
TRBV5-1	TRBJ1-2	CASSERAAYGYTF
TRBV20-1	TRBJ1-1	CSARKRDFFSEAFF
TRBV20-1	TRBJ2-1	CSVPGLGRNEQFF
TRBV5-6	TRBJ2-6	CASSFEYGGPPSSGANVLTF
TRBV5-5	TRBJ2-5	CASSTPTGEETQYF
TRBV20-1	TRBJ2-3	CSATLAGAGDTQYF
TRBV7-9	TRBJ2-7	CASSLDPEVSYEQYF
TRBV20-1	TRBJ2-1	CSVRVAVEQFF
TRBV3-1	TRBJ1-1	CASSQRLLRQGGTAFF
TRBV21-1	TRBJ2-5	CASGGRGTEETQYF
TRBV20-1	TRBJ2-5	CSARQGMETQYF
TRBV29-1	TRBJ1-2	CSVRTGSYGYTF
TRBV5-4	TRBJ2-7	CASSLEGPQLLREQYF
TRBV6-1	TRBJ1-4	CASRRSEQGRTNEKLFF
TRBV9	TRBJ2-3	CASSGVAGTDTQYF
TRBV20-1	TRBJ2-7	CSARDTSGSSYEQYF
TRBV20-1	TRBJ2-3	CSALIRGSTDTQYF
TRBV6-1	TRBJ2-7	CASSSGGLLYEQYF
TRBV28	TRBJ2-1	CASSSAGLAFDNEQFF
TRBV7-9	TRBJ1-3	CASSLEGFSGNTIYF
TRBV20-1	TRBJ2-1	CSARPTLRTAGSYNEQFF
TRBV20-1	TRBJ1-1	CSATRQGITEAFF
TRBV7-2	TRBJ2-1	CASSPGLAGPEEQFF
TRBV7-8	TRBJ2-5	CASNLDRETQYF
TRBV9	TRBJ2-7	CASSEAQAFSREQYF
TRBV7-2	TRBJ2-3	CASSVQGGATDTQYF
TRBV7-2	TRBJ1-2	CASSPRQGYGYTF
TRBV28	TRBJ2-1	CASSLYGERRNEQFF
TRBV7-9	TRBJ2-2	CASSPWDQGGTGELFF
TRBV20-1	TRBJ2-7	CSATFPGQVYEQYF
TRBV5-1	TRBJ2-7	CASSPLRASGSYEQYF
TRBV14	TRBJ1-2	CASSQHLARTGDSYGYTF
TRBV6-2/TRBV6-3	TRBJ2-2	CASSLSGSTGELFF
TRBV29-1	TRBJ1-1	CRVVLQGSEAFF
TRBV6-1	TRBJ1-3	CASSPAQGVSGNTIYF
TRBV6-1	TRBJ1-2	CASSEGVGSYGYTF
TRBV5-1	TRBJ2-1	CASSSPRGEQFF
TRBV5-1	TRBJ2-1	CASSLVSKGNEQFF
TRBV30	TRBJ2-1	CAWSVRQGRVNEQFF
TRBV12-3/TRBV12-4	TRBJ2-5	CASRPFMGPKETQYF
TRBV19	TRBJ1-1	CASKSAENTEAFF
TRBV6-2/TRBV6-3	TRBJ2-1	CASSYGGRASNEQFF
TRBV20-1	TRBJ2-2	CSALPARDTGELFF